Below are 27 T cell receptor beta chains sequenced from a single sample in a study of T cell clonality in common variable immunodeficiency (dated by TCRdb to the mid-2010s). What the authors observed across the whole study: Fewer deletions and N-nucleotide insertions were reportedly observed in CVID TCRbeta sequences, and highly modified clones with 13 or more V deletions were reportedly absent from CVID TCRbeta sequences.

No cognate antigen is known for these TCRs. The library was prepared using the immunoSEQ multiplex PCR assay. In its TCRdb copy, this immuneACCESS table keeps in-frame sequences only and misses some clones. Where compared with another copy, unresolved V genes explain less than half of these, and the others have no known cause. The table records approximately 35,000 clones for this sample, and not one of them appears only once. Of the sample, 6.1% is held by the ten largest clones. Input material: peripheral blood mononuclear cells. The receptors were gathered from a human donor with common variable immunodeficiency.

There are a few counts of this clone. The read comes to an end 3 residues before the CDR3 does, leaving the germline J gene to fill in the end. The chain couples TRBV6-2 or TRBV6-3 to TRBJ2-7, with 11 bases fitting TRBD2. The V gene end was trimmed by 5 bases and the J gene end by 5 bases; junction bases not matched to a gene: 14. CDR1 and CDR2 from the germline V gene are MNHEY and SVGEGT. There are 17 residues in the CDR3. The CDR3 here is CASSLLRGLAVRDEQYF. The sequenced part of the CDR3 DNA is TGTGCCAGCAGTCTGCTACGGGGACTAGCGGTGAGGGACGAG.

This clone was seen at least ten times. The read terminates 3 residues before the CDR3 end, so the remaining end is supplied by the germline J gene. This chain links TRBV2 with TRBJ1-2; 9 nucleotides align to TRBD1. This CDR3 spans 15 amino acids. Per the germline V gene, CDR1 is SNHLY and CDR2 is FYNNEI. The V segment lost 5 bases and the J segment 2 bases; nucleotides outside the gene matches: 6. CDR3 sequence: CASSTDRGDNYGYTF. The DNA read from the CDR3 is TGTGCCAGCAGTACGGACAGGGGCGACAACTATGGC. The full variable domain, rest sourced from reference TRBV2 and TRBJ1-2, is EPEVTQTPSHQVTQMGQEVILRCVPISNHLYFYWYRQILGQKVEFLVSFYNNEISEKSEIFDDQFSVERPDGSNFTLKIRSTKLEDSAMYFCASSTDRGDNYGYTFGSGTRLTVV.

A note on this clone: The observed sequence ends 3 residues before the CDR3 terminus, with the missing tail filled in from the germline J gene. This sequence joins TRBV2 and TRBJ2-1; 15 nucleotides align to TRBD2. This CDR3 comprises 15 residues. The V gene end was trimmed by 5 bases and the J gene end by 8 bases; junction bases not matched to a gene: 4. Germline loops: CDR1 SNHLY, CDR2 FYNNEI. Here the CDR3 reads CASSPRTSGGDEQFF. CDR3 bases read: TGTGCCAGCAGTCCTCGGACTAGCGGGGGGGATGAG.

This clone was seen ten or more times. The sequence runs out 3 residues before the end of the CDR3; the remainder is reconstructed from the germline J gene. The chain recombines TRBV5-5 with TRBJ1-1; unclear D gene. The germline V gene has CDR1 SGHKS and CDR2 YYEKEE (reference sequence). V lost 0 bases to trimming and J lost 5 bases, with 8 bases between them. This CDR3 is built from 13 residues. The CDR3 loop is CASSLAEHTEAFF. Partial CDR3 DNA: TGTGCCAGCAGCTTGGCCGAACATACTGAA.

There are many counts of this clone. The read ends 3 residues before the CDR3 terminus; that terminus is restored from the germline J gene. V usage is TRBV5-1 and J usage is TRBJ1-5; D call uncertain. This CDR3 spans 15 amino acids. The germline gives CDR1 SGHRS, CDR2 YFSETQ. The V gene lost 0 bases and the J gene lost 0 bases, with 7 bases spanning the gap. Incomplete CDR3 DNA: TGCGCCAGCAGCTTGGACGGTTATAGCAATCAGCCC. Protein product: CASSLDGYSNQP. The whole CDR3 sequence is CASSLDGYSNQPQHF.

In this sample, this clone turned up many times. CDR3 DNA, as far as it was read: TGTGCCAGCAGCTTAGTCCAAGGGGAAGGCGGGGAG. As protein: CASSLVQGEGGE. The CDR3 in full is CASSLVQGEGGELFF. The gene calls are TRBV7-3 and TRBJ2-2, with D possibly being TRBD1 (5 bases). The missing CDR3 end, 3 residues past where the read stops, is filled in from the germline J gene. The germline gives CDR1 SGHTA, CDR2 FQGTGA. The CDR3 is 15 residues long. The V gene lost 2 bases and the J gene lost 7 bases, with 14 bases spanning the gap.

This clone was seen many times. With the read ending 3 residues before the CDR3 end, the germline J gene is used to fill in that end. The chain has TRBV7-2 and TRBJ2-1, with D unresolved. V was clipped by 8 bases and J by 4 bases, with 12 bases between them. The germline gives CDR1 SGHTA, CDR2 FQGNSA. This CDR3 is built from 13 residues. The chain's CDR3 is CASGKEVYNEQFF. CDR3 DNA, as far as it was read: TGTGCCAGCGGCAAAGAGGTTTACAATGAG.

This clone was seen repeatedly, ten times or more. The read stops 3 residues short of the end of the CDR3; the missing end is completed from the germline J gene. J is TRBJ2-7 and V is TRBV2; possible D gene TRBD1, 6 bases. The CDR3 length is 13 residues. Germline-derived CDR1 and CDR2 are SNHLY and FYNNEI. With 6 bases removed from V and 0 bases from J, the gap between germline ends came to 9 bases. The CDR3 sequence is CASRQDSSYEQYF. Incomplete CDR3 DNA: TGTGCCAGCAGACAGGACAGCTCCTACGAG.

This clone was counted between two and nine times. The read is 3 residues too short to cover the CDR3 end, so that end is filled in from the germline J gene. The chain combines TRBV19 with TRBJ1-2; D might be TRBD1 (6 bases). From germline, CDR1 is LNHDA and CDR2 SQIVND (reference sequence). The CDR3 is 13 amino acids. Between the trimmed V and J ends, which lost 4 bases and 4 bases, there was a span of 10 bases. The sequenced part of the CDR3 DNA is TGTGCCAGTAGTAGTACAGGGAGCTATGGC. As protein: CASSSTGSYG. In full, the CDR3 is CASSSTGSYGYTF.

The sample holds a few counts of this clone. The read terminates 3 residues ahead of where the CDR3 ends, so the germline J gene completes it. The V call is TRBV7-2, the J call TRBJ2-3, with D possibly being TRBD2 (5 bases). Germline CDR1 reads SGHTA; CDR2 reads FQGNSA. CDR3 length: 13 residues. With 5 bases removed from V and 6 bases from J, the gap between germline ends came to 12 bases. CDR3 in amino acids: CASSRTFTDTQYF. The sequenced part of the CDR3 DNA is TGTGCCAGCAGCAGGACTTTTACGGATACG. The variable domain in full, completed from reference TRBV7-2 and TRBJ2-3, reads GAGVSQSPSNKVTEKGKDVELRCDPISGHTALYWYRQSLGQGLEFLIYFQGNSAPDKSGLPSDRFSAERTGGSVSTLTIQRTQQEDSAVYLCASSRTFTDTQYFGPGTRLTVL.

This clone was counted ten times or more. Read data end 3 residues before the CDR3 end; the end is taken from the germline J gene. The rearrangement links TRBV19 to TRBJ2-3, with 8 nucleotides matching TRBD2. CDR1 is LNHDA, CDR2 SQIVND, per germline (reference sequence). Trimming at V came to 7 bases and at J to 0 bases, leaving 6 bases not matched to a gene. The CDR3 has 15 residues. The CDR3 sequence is CASKGGGGSTDTQYF. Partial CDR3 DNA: TGTGCCAGTAAGGGGGGCGGGGGGAGCACAGATACG.

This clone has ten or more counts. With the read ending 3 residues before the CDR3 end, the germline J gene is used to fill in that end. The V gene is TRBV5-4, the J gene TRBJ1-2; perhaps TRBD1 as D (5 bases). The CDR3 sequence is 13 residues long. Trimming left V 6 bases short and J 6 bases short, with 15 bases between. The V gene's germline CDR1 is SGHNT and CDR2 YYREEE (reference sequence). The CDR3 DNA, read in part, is TGTGCCAGCACCCAGAGGGGCCCTGATGGC. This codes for CASTQRGPDG. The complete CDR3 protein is CASTQRGPDGYTF.

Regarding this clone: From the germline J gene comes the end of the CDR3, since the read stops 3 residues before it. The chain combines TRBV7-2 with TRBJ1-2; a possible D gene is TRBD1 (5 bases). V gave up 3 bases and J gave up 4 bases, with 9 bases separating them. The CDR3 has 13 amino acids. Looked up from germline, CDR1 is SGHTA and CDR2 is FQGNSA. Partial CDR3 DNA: TGTGCCAGCAGCTTCATGGGGGGCTATGGC. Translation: CASSFMGGYG. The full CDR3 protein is CASSFMGGYGYTF.

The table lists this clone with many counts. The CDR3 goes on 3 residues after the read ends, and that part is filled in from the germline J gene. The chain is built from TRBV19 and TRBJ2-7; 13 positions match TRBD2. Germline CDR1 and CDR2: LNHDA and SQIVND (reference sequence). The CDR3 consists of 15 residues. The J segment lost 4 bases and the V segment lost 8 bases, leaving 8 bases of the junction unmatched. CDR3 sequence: CASARLAGGPYEQYF. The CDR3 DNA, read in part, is TGTGCCAGTGCCCGACTAGCGGGGGGCCCTTACGAG.

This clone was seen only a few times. CDR3 amino acids: CASSLKGEGDTQYF. CDR3 bases read: TGTGCCAGCAGCTTAAAGGGGGAGGGGGATACG. The chain has TRBV7-3 and TRBJ2-3; a possible D gene is TRBD2 (7 bases). Read data end 3 residues before the CDR3 end; the end is taken from the germline J gene. The CDR3 is 14 residues long. V lost 1 base and J lost 6, with 11 bases in between. Germline V gene sequence: CDR1 SGHTA, CDR2 FQGTGA.

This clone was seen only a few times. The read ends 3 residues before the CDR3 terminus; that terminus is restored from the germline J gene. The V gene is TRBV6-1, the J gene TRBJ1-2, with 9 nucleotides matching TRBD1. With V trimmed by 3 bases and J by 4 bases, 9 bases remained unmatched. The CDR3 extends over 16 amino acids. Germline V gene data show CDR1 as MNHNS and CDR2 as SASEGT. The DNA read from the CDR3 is TGTGCCAGCAGTGATGGTCCGGGACAGGGAGGCTATGGC. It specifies CASSDGPGQGGYG. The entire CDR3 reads CASSDGPGQGGYGYTF.

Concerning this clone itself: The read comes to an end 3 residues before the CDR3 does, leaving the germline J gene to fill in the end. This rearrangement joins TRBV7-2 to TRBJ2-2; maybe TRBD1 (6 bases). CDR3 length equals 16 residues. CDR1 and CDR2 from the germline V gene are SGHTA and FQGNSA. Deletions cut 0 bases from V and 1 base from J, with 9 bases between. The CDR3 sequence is CASSLAGQLNTGELFF. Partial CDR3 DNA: TGTGCCAGCAGCTTAGCCGGACAGCTGAACACCGGGGAG.

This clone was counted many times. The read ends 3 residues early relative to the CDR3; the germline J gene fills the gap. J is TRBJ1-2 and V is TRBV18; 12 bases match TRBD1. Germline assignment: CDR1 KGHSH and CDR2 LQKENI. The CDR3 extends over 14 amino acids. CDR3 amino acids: CASSPGQGAEGYTF. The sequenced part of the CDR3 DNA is TGTGCCAGCTCACCGGGACAGGGGGCAGAGGGC.

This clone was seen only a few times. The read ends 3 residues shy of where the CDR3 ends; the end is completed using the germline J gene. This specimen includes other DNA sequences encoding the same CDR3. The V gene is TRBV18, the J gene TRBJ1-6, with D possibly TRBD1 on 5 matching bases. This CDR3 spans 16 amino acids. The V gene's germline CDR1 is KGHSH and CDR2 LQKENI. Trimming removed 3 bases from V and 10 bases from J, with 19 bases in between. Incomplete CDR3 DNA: TGTGCCAGCTCACCGGCGTGGGGGGGAGCAGGGTCACCC. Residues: CASSPAWGGAGSP. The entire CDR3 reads CASSPAWGGAGSPLHF.

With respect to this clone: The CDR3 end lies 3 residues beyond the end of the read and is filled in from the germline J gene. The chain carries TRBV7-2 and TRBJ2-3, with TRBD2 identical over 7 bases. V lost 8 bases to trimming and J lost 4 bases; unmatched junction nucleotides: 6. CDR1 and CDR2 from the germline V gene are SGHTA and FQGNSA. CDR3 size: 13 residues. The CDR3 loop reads CASRGGGADTQYF. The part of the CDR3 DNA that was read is TGTGCCAGCCGCGGGGGTGGAGCAGATACG. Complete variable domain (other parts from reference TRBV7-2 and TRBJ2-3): GAGVSQSPSNKVTEKGKDVELRCDPISGHTALYWYRQSLGQGLEFLIYFQGNSAPDKSGLPSDRFSAERTGGSVSTLTIQRTQQEDSAVYLCASRGGGADTQYFGPGTRLTVL.

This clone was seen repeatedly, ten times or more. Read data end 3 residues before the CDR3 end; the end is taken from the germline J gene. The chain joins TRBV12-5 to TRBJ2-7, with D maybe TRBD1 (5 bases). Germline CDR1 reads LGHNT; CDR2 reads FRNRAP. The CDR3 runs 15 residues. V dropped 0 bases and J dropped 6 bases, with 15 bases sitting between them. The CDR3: CASGLVTRVDLEQYF. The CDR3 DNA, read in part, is TGTGCTAGTGGTTTGGTAACCAGGGTGGATCTCGAG.

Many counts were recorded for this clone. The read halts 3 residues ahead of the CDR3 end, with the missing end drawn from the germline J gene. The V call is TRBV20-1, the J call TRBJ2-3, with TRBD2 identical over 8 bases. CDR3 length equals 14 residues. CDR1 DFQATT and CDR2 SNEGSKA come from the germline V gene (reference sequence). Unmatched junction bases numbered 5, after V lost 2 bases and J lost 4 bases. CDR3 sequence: CSARTGGPSDTQYF. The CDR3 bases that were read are TGCAGTGCTAGAACGGGGGGGCCATCAGATACG.

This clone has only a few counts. The CDR3 sequence is CASSIGSYGGTYTDTQYF. The sequenced CDR3 bases are TGTGCCAGTAGTATAGGAAGTTATGGGGGGACGTACACAGATACG. The chain carries TRBV19 and TRBJ2-3; D is possibly TRBD2 (6 bases). The CDR3 goes on 3 residues after the read ends, and that part is filled in from the germline J gene. Per the germline V gene, CDR1 is LNHDA and CDR2 is SQIVND (reference sequence). The CDR3 has 18 amino acids. V was pared by 1 base and J by 2 bases, with 19 bases between. The full variable domain, with the rest looked up from reference TRBV19 and TRBJ2-3, is DGGITQSPKYLFRKEGQNVTLSCEQNLNHDAMYWYRQDPGQGLRLIYYSQIVNDFQKGDIAEGYSVSREKKESFPLTVTSAQKNPTAFYLCASSIGSYGGTYTDTQYFGPGTRLTVL.

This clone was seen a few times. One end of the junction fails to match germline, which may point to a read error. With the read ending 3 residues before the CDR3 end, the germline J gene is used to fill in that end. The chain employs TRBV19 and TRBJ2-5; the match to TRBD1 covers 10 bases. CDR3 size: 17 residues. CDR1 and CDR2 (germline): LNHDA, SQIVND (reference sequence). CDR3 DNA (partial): TGTGCCAGTGAGTCGAATCCCGGGACAGGGGACCACGAGACC. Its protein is CASESNPGTGDHET. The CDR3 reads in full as CASESNPGTGDHETQYF.

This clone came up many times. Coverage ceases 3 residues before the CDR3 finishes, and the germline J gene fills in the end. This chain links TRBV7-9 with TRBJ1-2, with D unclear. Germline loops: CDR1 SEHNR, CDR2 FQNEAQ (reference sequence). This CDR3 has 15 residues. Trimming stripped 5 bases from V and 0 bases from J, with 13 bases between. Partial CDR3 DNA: TGTGCCAGCAGCCAAACGACATCCACTAACTATGGC. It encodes CASSQTTSTNYG. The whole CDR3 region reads CASSQTTSTNYGYTF.

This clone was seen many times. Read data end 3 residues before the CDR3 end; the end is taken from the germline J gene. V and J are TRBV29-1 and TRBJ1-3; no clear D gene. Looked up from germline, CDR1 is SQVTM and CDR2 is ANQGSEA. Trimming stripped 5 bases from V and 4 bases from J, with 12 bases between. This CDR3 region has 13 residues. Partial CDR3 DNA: TGCAGCGTTTGGATTGGTAGCGGAAACACC. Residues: CSVWIGSGNT. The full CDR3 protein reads CSVWIGSGNTIYF.

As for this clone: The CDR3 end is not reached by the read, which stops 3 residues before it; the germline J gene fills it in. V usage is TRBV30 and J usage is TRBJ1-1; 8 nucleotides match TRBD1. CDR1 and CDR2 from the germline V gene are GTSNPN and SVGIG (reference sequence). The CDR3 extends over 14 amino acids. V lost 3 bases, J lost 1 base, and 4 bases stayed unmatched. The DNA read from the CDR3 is TGTGCCTGGAGAAAGCAGGGGGCGAACACTGAA. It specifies CAWRKQGANTE. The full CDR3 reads CAWRKQGANTEAFF.